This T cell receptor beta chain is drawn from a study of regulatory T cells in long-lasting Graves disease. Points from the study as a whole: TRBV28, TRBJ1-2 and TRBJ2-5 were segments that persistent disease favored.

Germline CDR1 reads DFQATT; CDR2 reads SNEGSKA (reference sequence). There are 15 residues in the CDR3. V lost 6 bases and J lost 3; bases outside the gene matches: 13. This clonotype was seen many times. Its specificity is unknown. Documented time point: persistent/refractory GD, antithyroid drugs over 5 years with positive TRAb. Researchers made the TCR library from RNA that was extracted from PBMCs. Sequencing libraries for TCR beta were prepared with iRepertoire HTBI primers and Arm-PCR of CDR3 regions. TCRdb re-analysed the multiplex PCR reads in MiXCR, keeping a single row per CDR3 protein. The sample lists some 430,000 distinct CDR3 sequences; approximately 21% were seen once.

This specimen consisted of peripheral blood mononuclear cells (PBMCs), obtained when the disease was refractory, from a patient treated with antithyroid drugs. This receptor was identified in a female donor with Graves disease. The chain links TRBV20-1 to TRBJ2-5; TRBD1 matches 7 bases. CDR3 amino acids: CSAPQGDRVEETQYF. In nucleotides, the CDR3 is TGCAGTGCCCCCCAGGGCGACAGGGTGGAAGAGACCCAGTACTTC.